Below, 32 T cell receptor beta chains from the same sample are listed, as sequenced in a study. TCRdb ran MiXCR on the RT-PCR reads and lists one entry per CDR3 protein. Of about 680,000 distinct CDR3 sequences in the sample, approximately 14% were seen once. The sequencing input was memory CD4+ T cells from blood. The source of these receptors is a female donor in good health, serving as a healthy control.

As to this clonotype: One junction end disagrees with the germline gene, perhaps due to a read error. The rearrangement uses TRBV12-3 or TRBV12-4 and TRBJ1-4; D is possibly TRBD1 (6 bases). The CDR3 spans 14 residues. CDR3 DNA: TGTGCCAGCAGTTGGACAGACCCTAATGTAAAACTGTTTTTT. As protein: CASSWTDPNVKLFF.

In its sample, this clonotype was seen many times. This chain connects TRBV6-2 or TRBV6-3 to TRBJ2-1; tentatively, D is TRBD1 (6 bases). Trimming cost V 10 bases and J 8 bases, with 15 bases left between them. The CDR3 runs to 12 residues. Germline CDR1 reads MNHEY; CDR2 reads SVGEGT. CDR3 bases: TGTGCCACCGCGATCAGGGGAGATGAGCAGTTCTTC. Encoded protein: CATAIRGDEQFF.

This clonotype was picked up a small number of times. This sequence joins TRBV14 and TRBJ2-1, with TRBD1 identical over 8 bases. Germline V lookup: CDR1 SGHDN, CDR2 FVKESK. V shed 0 bases and J 5 bases; nucleotides not matched to a gene: 6. The CDR3 has 16 amino acids. CDR3 bases: TGTGCCAGCAGCCAAGATCTAGGGACAGGTCACAATGAGCAGTTCTTC. Protein: CASSQDLGTGHNEQFF.

This clonotype was seen ten or more times. This sequence joins TRBV6-5 and TRBJ2-3; a weak D match, TRBD1 (6 bases). The CDR3 has 16 amino acids. In germline, CDR1 is MNHEY, CDR2 SVGAGI. Trimming shortened V by 6 bases and J by 0 bases, and 16 bases separated the two germline ends. The CDR3 loop reads CASRGRGVGSTDTQYF. The CDR3 nucleotides are TGTGCCAGCAGAGGCAGGGGTGTGGGGAGCACAGATACGCAGTATTTT.

CDR3 nucleotide sequence: TGTGCCAGTACCCGCCTAAATGCTGGGGCCAACGTCCTGACTTTC. It yields the protein CASTRLNAGANVLTF. The V and J genes are TRBV19 and TRBJ2-6; D is ambiguous. The length of the CDR3 is 15 residues. Germline assignment: CDR1 LNHDA and CDR2 SQIVND (reference sequence). Trimming shortened V by 7 bases and J by 2 bases, and 12 bases separated the two germline ends.

There are a few counts of this clonotype. The chain carries TRBV20-1 and TRBJ2-3; 8 positions agree with TRBD2. Trimming at V came to 2 bases and at J to 0 bases, leaving 4 bases not matched to a gene. The CDR3 extends over 15 amino acids. CDR1 and CDR2 from the germline V gene are DFQATT and SNEGSKA (reference sequence). CDR3 region: CSARSRLASTDTQYF. CDR3 in DNA: TGCAGTGCTAGATCTCGACTAGCGAGCACAGATACGCAGTATTTT.

The chain carries TRBV6-2 or TRBV6-3 and TRBJ1-6, with D possibly matching TRBD1 (6 bases). Germline CDR1 and CDR2: MNHEY and SVGEGT. This CDR3 is built from 15 residues. V was clipped by 6 bases and J by 10 bases, with 19 bases between them. The CDR3 is CASRVKQGVGSPLHF. The CDR3 coding sequence is TGTGCCAGCAGAGTGAAACAGGGAGTAGGATCACCCCTCCACTTT.

The chain recombines TRBV6-1 with TRBJ2-1, with 7 bases identical to TRBD2. CDR1 and CDR2 (germline): MNHNS, SASEGT. The CDR3 extends over 16 amino acids. Unmatched junction bases numbered 9, after V lost 3 bases and J lost 4 bases. CDR3 sequence (DNA): TGTGCCAGCAGTGATGGGGGGGTAATGCTTTACAATGAGCAGTTCTTC. Translated: CASSDGGVMLYNEQFF.

This clonotype appeared many times. V usage is TRBV29-1 and J usage is TRBJ1-1; D gene ambiguous. The V gene lost 6 bases and the J gene lost 0 bases, with 14 bases spanning the gap. Germline CDR1 is SQVTM and CDR2 is ANQGSEA. The CDR3 has 14 amino acids. The CDR3 here is CSVLTDPMNTEAFF. Here the CDR3 DNA reads TGCAGCGTATTAACAGACCCCATGAACACTGAAGCTTTCTTT.

This clonotype was picked up a small number of times. The V gene is TRBV28, the J gene TRBJ2-3; D is uncertain. Trimming pared 6 bases from V and 6 bases from J, leaving 13 bases between. The germline CDR1 and CDR2 sequences are MDHEN and SYDVKM. This CDR3 contains 13 residues. The CDR3 protein is CASRWTPRDTQYF. The CDR3 DNA reads TGTGCCAGCAGGTGGACCCCGAGGGATACGCAGTATTTT.

The genes are TRBV27 and TRBJ2-7, with 7 bases aligning to TRBD2. The CDR3 has 14 residues. Germline V gene data show CDR1 as MNHEY and CDR2 as SMNVEV (reference sequence). V was clipped by 3 bases and J by 6 bases; unmatched bases: 8. CDR3 coding DNA: TGTGCCAGCAGTTTCCGCCGGACTAGTTTCGAGCAGTACTTC. Its protein is CASSFRRTSFEQYF.

The rearrangement uses TRBV6-1 and TRBJ2-7, with 11 bases that match TRBD1. The CDR3 length is 14 residues. With 10 bases clipped from V and 0 bases from J, the junction kept 5 bases outside the gene matches. CDR1 is MNHNS and CDR2 is SASEGT in the germline V gene. CDR3 nucleotide sequence: TGTGCCACCCGGGACAGGGGGTCCTCCTACGAGCAGTACTTC. Its protein product is CATRDRGSSYEQYF.

This clonotype was found many times. The chain combines TRBV7-2 with TRBJ1-2; 10 bases map to TRBD1. Trimming cost V 5 bases and J 4 bases; bases outside gene matches: 10. Germline CDR1 reads SGHTA; CDR2 reads FQGNSA. The length of the CDR3 is 16 residues. The DNA for the CDR3 is TGTGCCAGCAGCAGCGGGACAGGGGATTGGGTCTATGGCTACACCTTC. This gives the protein CASSSGTGDWVYGYTF. The full variable domain, in which reference TRBV7-2 and TRBJ1-2 provide the parts outside the CDR3, is GAGVSQSPSNKVTEKGKDVELRCDPISGHTALYWYRQSLGQGLEFLIYFQGNSAPDKSGLPSDRFSAERTGGSVSTLTIQRTQQEDSAVYLCASSSGTGDWVYGYTFGSGTRLTVV.

The chain recombines TRBV6-6 with TRBJ2-5, with D possibly matching TRBD1 (7 bases). The CDR3 sequence is 16 residues long. Trimming took 2 bases from V and 4 from J, leaving 17 bases between them. The germline V gene encodes CDR1 MNHNY and CDR2 SVGAGI (reference sequence). The CDR3 DNA sequence: TGTGCCAGCAGTTACCTAGGCGGAGGGGGCGGAGAGACCCAGTACTTC. Translation gives CASSYLGGGGGETQYF.

The chain joins TRBV27 to TRBJ2-7; 9 bases agree with TRBD1. Germline V gene data show CDR1 as MNHEY and CDR2 as SMNVEV (reference sequence). After removal of 4 bases from V and 2 bases from J, the junction contained 3 bases not matched to a gene. This CDR3 region has 14 residues. The CDR3 loop is CASSSGQGTYEQYF. The CDR3 bases are TGTGCCAGCAGTTCGGGACAGGGAACCTACGAGCAGTACTTC.

The chain is built from TRBV6-2 or TRBV6-3 and TRBJ2-1; TRBD2 aligns across 10 bases. CDR1 is MNHEY, CDR2 SVGEGT, per germline. The CDR3 has 16 residues. Germline trimming cut 4 bases from V and 6 bases from J; bases unmatched to any gene: 9. CDR3 sequence reads: CASSSPLAGVGNEQFF. CDR3 coding DNA: TGTGCCAGCAGTTCCCCGCTAGCGGGGGTGGGCAATGAGCAGTTCTTC.

This clonotype was observed at least ten times. The chain carries TRBV7-2 and TRBJ2-5, with 7 bases matching TRBD2. The CDR3 extends over 15 amino acids. The V and J ends lost 3 bases and 2 bases, in that order; junction bases with no gene match: 6. CDR1 and CDR2 (germline): SGHTA, FQGNSA. The CDR3 spells CASSLARDYQETQYF. CDR3 nucleotide sequence: TGTGCCAGCAGCTTGGCCCGGGACTATCAAGAGACCCAGTACTTC. The variable domain in full, with the rest retrieved from reference TRBV7-2 and TRBJ2-5, is GAGVSQSPSNKVTEKGKDVELRCDPISGHTALYWYRQSLGQGLEFLIYFQGNSAPDKSGLPSDRFSAERTGGSVSTLTIQRTQQEDSAVYLCASSLARDYQETQYFGPGTRLLVL.

V gene TRBV4-2 combines with J gene TRBJ2-1; D may correspond to TRBD1 or TRBD2 (6 bases each). Germline lookup yields CDR1 LGHNA and CDR2 YNFKEQ. The CDR3 is 16 amino acids. V was pared by 4 bases and J by 1 base, with 14 bases between. This chain's CDR3 is CASSPGGGVSYNEQFF. The CDR3 coding sequence is TGTGCCAGCAGCCCTGGGGGCGGGGTTTCCTACAATGAGCAGTTCTTC.

This clonotype was observed many times. This chain links TRBV6-5 with TRBJ1-4; 9 bases agree with TRBD1. The J segment lost 6 bases and the V segment lost 6 bases, leaving 5 bases of the junction unmatched. Per the germline V gene, CDR1 is MNHEY and CDR2 is SVGAGI. The CDR3 sequence is 14 residues long. The CDR3 DNA sequence: TGTGCCAGCAGCGGACAGGGGAGGGATGAAAAACTGTTTTTT. Translating gives CASSGQGRDEKLFF.

This clonotype has at least ten counts. This chain links TRBV3-1 with TRBJ1-1; unclear D gene. The germline V and J ends were trimmed by 3 bases and 0 bases, with 8 bases remaining between them. The CDR3 extends over 14 amino acids. Germline lookup yields CDR1 LGHDT and CDR2 YNNKEL (reference sequence). CDR3 amino acids: CASSHSAVNTEAFF. The CDR3, as DNA: TGTGCCAGCAGCCATTCCGCAGTGAACACTGAAGCTTTCTTT.

This clonotype showed up just once. The chain combines TRBV6-2 or TRBV6-3 with TRBJ1-1; no clear D gene. CDR1 is MNHEY, CDR2 SVGEGT, per germline. V was shortened by 0 bases and J by 1 base, with 12 bases between the two germline ends. The CDR3 extends over 16 amino acids. The CDR3 bases are TGTGCCAGCAGTTACTCGATCAGGTCAGGGAACACTGAAGCTTTCTTT. Its translation is CASSYSIRSGNTEAFF.

The gene calls are TRBV3-1 and TRBJ2-3; weak D call: TRBD2 (5 bases). Trimming removed 1 base at V and 1 base at J, with 12 bases between. The CDR3 covers 16 residues. CDR1 LGHDT and CDR2 YNNKEL come from the germline V gene (reference sequence). CDR3 DNA: TGTGCCAGCAGCCAAGCCGGACTCCTTCGCACAGATACGCAGTATTTT. Protein: CASSQAGLLRTDTQYF.

This clonotype was observed many times. The chain links TRBV12-3 or TRBV12-4 to TRBJ2-2, with 8 bases lining up with TRBD1. V lost 7 bases and J lost 6; bases outside the gene matches: 7. The CDR3 has 14 residues. CDR3 loop: CASTNLQGAGELFF. As DNA, the CDR3 is TGTGCCAGCACCAACCTACAGGGGGCCGGGGAGCTGTTTTTT.

This clonotype was recorded a few times. The J gene is TRBJ2-7, the V gene TRBV20-1; D is possibly TRBD1 (6 bases). Germline V gene data show CDR1 as DFQATT and CDR2 as SNEGSKA (reference sequence). The CDR3 consists of 14 residues. The CDR3 spells CSVPGQYIPYEQYF. DNA of the CDR3: TGCAGCGTACCTGGACAGTATATCCCCTACGAGCAGTACTTC.

This clonotype showed up many times. The chain recombines TRBV12-3 or TRBV12-4 with TRBJ1-2; D gene unclear. The V and J ends lost 4 bases and 7 bases respectively, with 13 bases between them. There are 13 residues in the CDR3. CDR3 sequence: CASSYPGMSGYTF. For the CDR3, the DNA is TGTGCCAGCAGTTACCCGGGAATGAGTGGCTACACCTTC.

The V call is TRBV12-3 or TRBV12-4, the J call TRBJ2-5; no clear D. The CDR3 loop spans 12 amino acids. Trimming removed 6 bases at V and 5 bases at J, with 10 bases between. This chain's CDR3 is CASSPNRETQYF. Written as DNA, the CDR3 is TGTGCCAGCAGCCCCAATCGGGAGACCCAGTACTTC.

This clonotype was counted many times. The chain has TRBV5-5 and TRBJ2-2; D is uncertain. Germline-derived CDR1 and CDR2 are SGHKS and YYEKEE (reference sequence). The CDR3 totals 16 residues. V dropped 4 bases and J dropped 0 bases, with 13 bases sitting between them. CDR3 coding DNA: TGTGCCAGCAGCCCATTGCAGAGCGCGAACACCGGGGAGCTGTTTTTT. Amino acids: CASSPLQSANTGELFF. Based on the CDR3 plus reference TRBV5-5 and TRBJ2-2, the full variable domain is DAGVTQSPTHLIKTRGQQVTLRCSPISGHKSVSWYQQVLGQGPQFIFQYYEKEERGRGNFPDRFSARQFPNYSSELNVNALLLGDSALYLCASSPLQSANTGELFFGEGSRLTVL.

This clonotype was observed a few times. The chain carries TRBV24-1 and TRBJ2-1; the D is unclear. The V end was cut by 2 bases, the J end by 2 bases, with 15 bases between. CDR3 length: 17 residues. CDR1 and CDR2 from the germline V gene are KGHDR and SFDVKD. CDR3 sequence (DNA): TGTGCCACCAGTGATTCACACCGGGCAGGTCCCTACAATGAGCAGTTCTTC. Protein sequence: CATSDSHRAGPYNEQFF.

There are many counts of this clonotype. The chain uses TRBV4-2 and TRBJ2-5; 7 bases align to TRBD2. V shed 2 bases and J 2 bases; nucleotides not matched to a gene: 8. Germline V gene sequence: CDR1 LGHNA, CDR2 YNFKEQ. The CDR3 has 16 residues. The CDR3 sequence is CASSQPGGRTQETQYF. CDR3 coding DNA: TGTGCCAGCAGCCAACCCGGGGGGAGGACTCAAGAGACCCAGTACTTC.

The chain uses TRBV7-2 and TRBJ1-2; tentatively, D is TRBD1 (6 bases). CDR3 length: 14 amino acids. V gave up 1 base and J gave up 7 bases, with 13 bases separating them. Germline V CDR1 and CDR2: SGHTA, FQGNSA. In DNA form, the CDR3 reads TGTGCCAGCAGCTTAGTCAGGGGTTCGAGTGGCTACACCTTC. Translation: CASSLVRGSSGYTF.

This clonotype was seen more than once but under ten times. The genes are TRBV20-1 and TRBJ1-1; 8 nucleotides align to TRBD1. Unmatched junction bases numbered 7, after V lost 7 bases and J lost 0 bases. Per the germline V gene, CDR1 is DFQATT and CDR2 is SNEGSKA (reference sequence). The CDR3 contains 14 residues. CDR3 coding DNA: TGCAGTGTCAGGACAGGGAACATGAACACTGAAGCTTTCTTT. It specifies CSVRTGNMNTEAFF.

The CDR3 DNA is TGTGCCACCTCCCAGGGTCTACGATACGAGCAGTACTTC. It is translated as CATSQGLRYEQYF. The V and J genes are TRBV28 and TRBJ2-7; D is possibly TRBD1 (5 bases). Trimming took 10 bases from V and 4 from J, leaving 17 bases between them. Germline values: CDR1 MDHEN, CDR2 SYDVKM. This CDR3 spans 13 amino acids.